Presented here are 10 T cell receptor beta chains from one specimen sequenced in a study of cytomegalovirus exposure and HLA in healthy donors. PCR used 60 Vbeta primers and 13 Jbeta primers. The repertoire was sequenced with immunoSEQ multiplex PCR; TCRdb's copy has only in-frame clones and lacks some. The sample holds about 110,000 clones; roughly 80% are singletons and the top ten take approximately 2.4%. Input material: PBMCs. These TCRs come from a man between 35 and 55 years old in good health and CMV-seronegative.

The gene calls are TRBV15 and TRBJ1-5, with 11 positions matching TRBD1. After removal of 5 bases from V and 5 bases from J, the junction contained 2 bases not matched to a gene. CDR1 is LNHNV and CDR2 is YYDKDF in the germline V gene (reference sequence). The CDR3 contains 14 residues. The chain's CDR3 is CATSGTGGDQPQHF. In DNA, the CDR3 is TGTGCCACCAGCGGGACAGGGGGTGATCAGCCCCAGCATTTT.

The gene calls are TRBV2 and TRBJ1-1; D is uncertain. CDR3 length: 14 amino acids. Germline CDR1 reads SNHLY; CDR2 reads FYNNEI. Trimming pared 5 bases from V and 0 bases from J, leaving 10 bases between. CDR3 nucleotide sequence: TGTGCCAGCAGTTTCCTTTCGGTGAACACTGAAGCTTTCTTT. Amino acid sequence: CASSFLSVNTEAFF.

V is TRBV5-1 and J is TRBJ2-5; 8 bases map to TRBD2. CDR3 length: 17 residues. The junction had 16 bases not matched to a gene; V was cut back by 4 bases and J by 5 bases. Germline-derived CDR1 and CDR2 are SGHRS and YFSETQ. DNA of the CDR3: TGCGCCAGCAGCGACGATACCCGGGGGGGCCGGGGGGAGACCCAGTACTTC. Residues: CASSDDTRGGRGETQYF.

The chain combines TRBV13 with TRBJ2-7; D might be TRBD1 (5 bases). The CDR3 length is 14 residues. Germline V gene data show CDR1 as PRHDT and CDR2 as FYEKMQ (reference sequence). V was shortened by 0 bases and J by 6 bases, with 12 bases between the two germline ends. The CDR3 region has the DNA TGTGCCAGCAGCTTAGGGACAGCCCTCGGCGAGCAGTACTTC. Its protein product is CASSLGTALGEQYF.

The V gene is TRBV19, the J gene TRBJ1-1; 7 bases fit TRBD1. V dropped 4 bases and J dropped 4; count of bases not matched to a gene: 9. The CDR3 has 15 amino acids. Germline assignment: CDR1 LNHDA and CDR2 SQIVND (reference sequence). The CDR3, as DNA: TGTGCCAGTAGTACCCGACAGGGTAGGATCACTGAAGCTTTCTTT. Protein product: CASSTRQGRITEAFF.

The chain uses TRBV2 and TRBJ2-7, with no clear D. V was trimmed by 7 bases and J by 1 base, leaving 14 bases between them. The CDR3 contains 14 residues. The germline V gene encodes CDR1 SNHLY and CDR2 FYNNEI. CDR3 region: CASTPLDISYEQYF. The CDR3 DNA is TGTGCCAGCACTCCCCTCGACATTTCCTACGAGCAGTACTTC.

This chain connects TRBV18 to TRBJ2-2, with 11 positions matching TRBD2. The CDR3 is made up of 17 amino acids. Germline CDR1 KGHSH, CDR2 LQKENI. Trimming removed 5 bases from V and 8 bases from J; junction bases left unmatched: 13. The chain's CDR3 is CASSSLSGTSGRGELFF. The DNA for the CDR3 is TGTGCCAGCTCATCACTTTCCGGGACTAGCGGAAGAGGGGAGCTGTTTTTT.

The chain's CDR3 is CASSSTGSSGRSYNEQFF. CDR3 DNA sequence: TGTGCCAGCAGCTCTACGGGGTCCAGTGGGCGCTCCTACAATGAGCAGTTCTTC. The chain carries TRBV11-2 and TRBJ2-1, with D tentatively TRBD2 (5 bases). The length of the CDR3 is 18 residues. Between the trimmed V and J ends, which lost 4 bases and 0 bases, there was a span of 19 bases. Germline V lookup: CDR1 SGHAT, CDR2 FQNNGV.

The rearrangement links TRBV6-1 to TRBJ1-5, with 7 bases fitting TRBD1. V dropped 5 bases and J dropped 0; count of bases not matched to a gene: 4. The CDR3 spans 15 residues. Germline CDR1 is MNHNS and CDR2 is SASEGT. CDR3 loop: CASSSTGDSNQPQHF. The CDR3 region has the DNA TGTGCCAGCAGTTCCACAGGGGATAGCAATCAGCCCCAGCATTTT.

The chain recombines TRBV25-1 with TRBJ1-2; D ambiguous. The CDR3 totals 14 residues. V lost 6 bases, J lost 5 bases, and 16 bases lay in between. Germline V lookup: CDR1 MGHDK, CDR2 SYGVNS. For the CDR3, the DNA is TGTGCCAGCAGGGGCCAGGCCCTTGGGTATGGCTACACCTTC. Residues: CASRGQALGYGYTF.